The present T cell receptor (beta chain) was sequenced within a study of T cell changes during pregnancy in multiple sclerosis. This clone turned up a few times. The assay was immunoSEQ multiplex PCR, and TCRdb's table has in-frame clones only and misses some. The repertoire holds around 74,000 clones, with about 85% as singletons. The V and J ends lost 3 bases and 3 bases, in that order; junction bases with no gene match: 8. CDR3 length: 15 residues. Germline V gene sequence: CDR1 SGDLS, CDR2 YYNGEE. The input for sequencing was peripheral blood, taken before pregnancy. The chain joins TRBV9 to TRBJ1-2; 7 bases align to TRBD1. The source of this sequence is a female donor with multiple sclerosis, enrolled in a pregnancy study. In DNA, the CDR3 is TGTGCCAGCAGCGCCCGGGGACAGTCGGACTATGGCTACACCTTC. This encodes CASSARGQSDYGYTF.